A single sample is the source of the 11 T cell receptor beta chains below, sequenced in a study of neurological immune-mediated disorders. The time point: longitudinal time-point 3. TCRdb passed the 5' RACE reads through MiXCR, listing each CDR3 protein once. The sample lists about 45,000 distinct CDR3 sequences; about 14% were seen once. The specimen sequenced was PBMCs. The receptor set was obtained from a man younger than 45 in good health.

This clonotype has a count of ten or more. The V gene is TRBV25-1, the J gene TRBJ2-7; 8 bases line up with TRBD1. The ends lost 1 base at V and 5 bases at J; junction bases unmatched: 1. Germline CDR1 and CDR2: MGHDK and SYGVNS. The CDR3 extends over 13 amino acids. Here the CDR3 reads CASSELQGDEQYF. In DNA, the CDR3 is TGTGCCAGCAGTGAATTACAGGGGGACGAGCAGTACTTC.

This clonotype was counted ten times or more. CDR3 bases: TGCAGTGCCCGGGATCCAGAAGTCTCTGGAAACACCATATATTTT. Protein sequence: CSARDPEVSGNTIYF. This sequence joins TRBV20-1 and TRBJ1-3; D is uncertain. Germline CDR1 and CDR2: DFQATT and SNEGSKA (reference sequence). This CDR3 is built from 15 residues. The ends were cut back, 6 bases at V and 0 bases at J, with 15 bases in the middle.

To note about this clonotype: A read error may explain this, as a much larger clone is one base away. V usage is TRBV7-9 and J usage is TRBJ2-7; D is perhaps TRBD1 or TRBD2 (6 bases each). The CDR3 length is 15 residues. The germline CDR1 and CDR2 sequences are SEHNR and FQNEAQ (reference sequence). CDR3 in DNA: TGTGCCAACAGCTTAGAGGGGGGCATCTCCTACGAGCAGTACTTC. Encoded protein: CANSLEGGISYEQYF.

A remark on this clonotype: This CDR3 fails to terminate in the conserved phenylalanine or tryptophan, so it likely reflects a read error. The chain links TRBV28 to TRBJ2-7, with 7 bases identical to TRBD2. Trimming cost V 2 bases and J 8 bases; bases outside gene matches: 12. Germline CDR1 reads MDHEN; CDR2 reads SYDVKM. The CDR3 extends over 15 amino acids. CDR3 coding DNA: TGTGCCAGCAGTTTAGGGGGAGGGCTGGGGTTCAAGCAGTACCTC. Residues: CASSLGGGLGFKQYL.

This clonotype was detected many times. The V call is TRBV28, the J call TRBJ2-7, with D possibly being TRBD2 (6 bases). V lost 6 bases to trimming and J lost 6 bases, with 12 bases between them. The CDR3 has 12 amino acids. CDR1 and CDR2 (germline): MDHEN, SYDVKM. The CDR3 bases are TGTGCCAGCAGCCTGGCGGAGGGCGAGCAGTACTTC. Translating it yields CASSLAEGEQYF. Combining the CDR3 with reference TRBV28 and TRBJ2-7 gives the whole variable domain DVKVTQSSRYLVKRTGEKVFLECVQDMDHENMFWYRQDPGLGLRLIYFSYDVKMKEKGDIPEGYSVSREKKERFSLILESASTNQTSMYLCASSLAEGEQYFGPGTRLTVT.

This clonotype occurred a few times. A much larger clone differs by one base, so this may be a read error. The chain employs TRBV6-2 or TRBV6-3 and TRBJ2-2; the match to TRBD1 covers 8 bases. Germline-derived CDR1 and CDR2 are MNHEY and SVGEGT. This CDR3 spans 13 amino acids. The J segment lost 5 bases and the V segment lost 5 bases, leaving 1 base of the junction unmatched. The DNA for the CDR3 is TGTGCCAGCAGTCGACAGGGGACCGGGGAGCTGTTTTTT. Translating it yields CASSRQGTGELFF.

Ten or more counts support this clonotype. The CDR3 bases are TGCAGTGCTTATGGTGGGACTACGTCCTACGAGCAGTACTTC. Translation: CSAYGGTTSYEQYF. The rearrangement joins TRBV20-1 to TRBJ2-7, with 7 positions matching TRBD2. V lost 5 bases and J lost 1; bases outside the gene matches: 8. This CDR3 is 14 amino acids long. The V gene's germline CDR1 is DFQATT and CDR2 SNEGSKA (reference sequence).

The table lists this clonotype with a count of one. The rearrangement uses TRBV5-1 and TRBJ2-7; 12 bases agree with TRBD2. This CDR3 has 16 amino acids. In germline, CDR1 is SGHRS, CDR2 YFSETQ. The V segment lost 2 bases and the J segment 2 bases; nucleotides outside the gene matches: 5. CDR3 region: CASSLKGLAGTYEQYF. The CDR3 nucleotides read TGCGCCAGCAGCTTAAAAGGACTAGCGGGAACCTACGAGCAGTACTTC. Full variable domain (outside the CDR3, taken from reference TRBV5-1 and TRBJ2-7): KAGVTQTPRYLIKTRGQQVTLSCSPISGHRSVSWYQQTPGQGLQFLFEYFSETQRNKGNFPGRFSGRQFSNSRSEMNVSTLELGDSALYLCASSLKGLAGTYEQYFGPGTRLTVT.

This clonotype came up many times. The chain employs TRBV6-1 and TRBJ2-1; 11 nucleotides line up with TRBD2. The CDR3 spans 11 residues. Trimming removed 6 bases from V and 16 bases from J; junction bases left unmatched: 5. Germline-derived CDR1 and CDR2 are MNHNS and SASEGT. The CDR3 sequence is CASRSSGRIFF. The DNA for the CDR3 is TGTGCCAGCAGATCTAGCGGGAGGATATTCTTC.

This clonotype was found many times. The chain couples TRBV7-8 to TRBJ2-7; possible D gene TRBD1, 6 bases. The V gene's germline CDR1 is SGHVS and CDR2 FQNEAQ. CDR3 size: 15 residues. Trimming took 1 base from V and 5 from J, leaving 15 bases between them. In nucleotides, the CDR3 is TGTGCCAGCAGCTTAGGGCGGCAGGGGTACCACGAGCAGTACTTC. Protein sequence: CASSLGRQGYHEQYF.

Many counts were recorded for this clonotype. The chain recombines TRBV30 with TRBJ2-7, with TRBD1 matching 10 bases. J lost 3 bases, V lost 1 base, and 3 bases had no gene match. The CDR3 has 14 residues. From germline, CDR1 is GTSNPN and CDR2 SVGIG (reference sequence). The CDR3 nucleotides are TGTGCCTGGAGTGATGGGACAGGGGACTACGAGCAGTACTTC. This encodes CAWSDGTGDYEQYF.